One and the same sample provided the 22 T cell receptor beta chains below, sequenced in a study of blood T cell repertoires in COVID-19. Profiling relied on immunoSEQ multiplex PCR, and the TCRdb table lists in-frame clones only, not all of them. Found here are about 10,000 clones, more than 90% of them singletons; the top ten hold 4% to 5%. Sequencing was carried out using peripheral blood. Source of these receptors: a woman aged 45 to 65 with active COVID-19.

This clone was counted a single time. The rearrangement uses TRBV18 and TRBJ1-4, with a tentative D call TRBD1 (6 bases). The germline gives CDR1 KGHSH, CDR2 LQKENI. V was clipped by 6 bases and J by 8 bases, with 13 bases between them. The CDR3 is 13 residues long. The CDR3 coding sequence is TGTGCCAGCTCGCAAGGGACAACCGAAAAACTGTTTTTT. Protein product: CASSQGTTEKLFF.

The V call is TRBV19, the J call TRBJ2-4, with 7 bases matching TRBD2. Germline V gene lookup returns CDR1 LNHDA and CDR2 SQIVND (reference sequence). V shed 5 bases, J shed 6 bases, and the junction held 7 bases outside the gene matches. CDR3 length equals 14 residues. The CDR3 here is CASSRRAGVNIQYF. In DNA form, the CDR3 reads TGTGCCAGTAGTCGTCGGGCGGGAGTAAACATTCAGTACTTC.

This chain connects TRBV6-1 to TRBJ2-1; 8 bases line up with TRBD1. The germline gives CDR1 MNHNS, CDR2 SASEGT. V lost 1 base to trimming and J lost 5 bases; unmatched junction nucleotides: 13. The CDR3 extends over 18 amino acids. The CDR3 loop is CASSEDPRTGRRDNEQFF. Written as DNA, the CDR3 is TGTGCCAGCAGTGAAGACCCTAGGACAGGGCGTCGGGACAATGAGCAGTTCTTC.

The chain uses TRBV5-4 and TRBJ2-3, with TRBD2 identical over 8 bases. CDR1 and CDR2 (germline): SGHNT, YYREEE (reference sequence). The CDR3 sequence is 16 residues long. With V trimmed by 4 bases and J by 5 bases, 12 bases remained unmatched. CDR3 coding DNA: TGTGCCAGCAGCCCTCCGATGAGTCTAGCGGGAGATACGCAGTATTTT. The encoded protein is CASSPPMSLAGDTQYF. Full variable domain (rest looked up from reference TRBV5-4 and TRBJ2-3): ETGVTQSPTHLIKTRGQQVTLRCSSQSGHNTVSWYQQALGQGPQFIFQYYREEENGRGNFPPRFSGLQFPNYSSELNVNALELDDSALYLCASSPPMSLAGDTQYFGPGTRLTVL.

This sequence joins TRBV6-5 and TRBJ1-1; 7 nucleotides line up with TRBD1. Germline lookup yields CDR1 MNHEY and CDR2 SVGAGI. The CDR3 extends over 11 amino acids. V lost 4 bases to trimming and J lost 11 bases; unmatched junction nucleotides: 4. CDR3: CASSLGQRAFF. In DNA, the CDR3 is TGTGCCAGCAGTTTGGGACAGCGGGCTTTCTTT.

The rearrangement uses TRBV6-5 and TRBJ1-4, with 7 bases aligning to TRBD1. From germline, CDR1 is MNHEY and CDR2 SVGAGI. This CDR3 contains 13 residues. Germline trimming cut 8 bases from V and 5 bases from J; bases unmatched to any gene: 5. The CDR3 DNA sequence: TGTGCCAGCTGGGACAGACTAAATGAAAAACTGTTTTTT. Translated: CASWDRLNEKLFF.

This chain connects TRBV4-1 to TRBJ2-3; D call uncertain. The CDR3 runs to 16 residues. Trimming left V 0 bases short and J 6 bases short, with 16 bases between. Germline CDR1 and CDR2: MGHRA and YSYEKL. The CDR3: CASSQDLSGIGDTQYF. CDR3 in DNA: TGCGCCAGCAGCCAAGATCTTTCGGGTATTGGGGATACGCAGTATTTT.

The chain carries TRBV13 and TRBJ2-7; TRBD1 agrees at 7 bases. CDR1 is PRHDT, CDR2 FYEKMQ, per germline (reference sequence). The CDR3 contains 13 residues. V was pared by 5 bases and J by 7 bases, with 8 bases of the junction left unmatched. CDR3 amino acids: CASSRDRVGEQYF. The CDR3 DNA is TGTGCCAGCAGCCGAGACAGGGTGGGGGAGCAGTACTTC.

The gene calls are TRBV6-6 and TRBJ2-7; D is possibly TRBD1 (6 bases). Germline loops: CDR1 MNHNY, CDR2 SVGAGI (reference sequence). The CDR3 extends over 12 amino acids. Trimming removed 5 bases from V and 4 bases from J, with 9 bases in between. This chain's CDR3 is CASSTGIYEQYF. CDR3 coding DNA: TGTGCCAGCAGTACAGGGATATACGAGCAGTACTTC.

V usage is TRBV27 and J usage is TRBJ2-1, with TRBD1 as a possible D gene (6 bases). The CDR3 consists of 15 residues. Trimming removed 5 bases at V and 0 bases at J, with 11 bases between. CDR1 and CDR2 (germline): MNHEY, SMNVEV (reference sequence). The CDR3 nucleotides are TGTGCCAGCAGTGTCCGGACAGCCTCCTACAATGAGCAGTTCTTC. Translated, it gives CASSVRTASYNEQFF.

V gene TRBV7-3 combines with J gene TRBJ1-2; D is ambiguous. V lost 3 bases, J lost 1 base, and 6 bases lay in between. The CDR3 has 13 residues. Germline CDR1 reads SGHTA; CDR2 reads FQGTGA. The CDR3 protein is CASSFSHNYGYTF. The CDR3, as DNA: TGTGCCAGCAGCTTCTCACATAACTATGGCTACACCTTC.

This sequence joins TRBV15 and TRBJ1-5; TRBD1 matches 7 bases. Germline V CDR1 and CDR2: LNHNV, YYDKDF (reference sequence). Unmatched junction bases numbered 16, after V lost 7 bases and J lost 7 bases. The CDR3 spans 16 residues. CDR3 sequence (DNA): TGTGCCACCAACGCCGCGAAAGGGGGCCCGGACCAGCCCCAGCATTTT. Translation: CATNAAKGGPDQPQHF.

CDR3 nucleotides: TGCGCCAGCAGCTTTCAGGGGGGCGATGGCTACACCTTC. Its translation is CASSFQGGDGYTF. The chain uses TRBV5-1 and TRBJ1-2; TRBD1 matches 7 bases. CDR3 length: 13 amino acids. Germline values: CDR1 SGHRS, CDR2 YFSETQ. The V gene end was trimmed by 2 bases and the J gene end by 6 bases; junction bases not matched to a gene: 4.

CDR3 residues: CASSQGGRGMPDTQYF. CDR3 sequence (DNA): TGTGCCAGCAGCCAAGGAGGTCGGGGGATGCCAGATACGCAGTATTTT. The V call is TRBV3-1 (or the pseudogene TRBV3-2), the J call TRBJ2-3; possible D gene TRBD2, 6 bases. Trimming cost V 1 base and J 4 bases, with 15 bases left between them. Looked up from germline, CDR1 is LGHDT and CDR2 is YNNKEL (reference sequence). This CDR3 has 16 residues.

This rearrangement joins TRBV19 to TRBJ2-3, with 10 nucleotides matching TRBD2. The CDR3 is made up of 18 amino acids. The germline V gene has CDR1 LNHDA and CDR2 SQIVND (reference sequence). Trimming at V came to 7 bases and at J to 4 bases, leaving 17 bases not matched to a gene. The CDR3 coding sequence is TGTGCCAGTACGGTGCTAGCGGGAGCAGTTATATGGGCAGATACGCAGTATTTT. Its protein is CASTVLAGAVIWADTQYF.

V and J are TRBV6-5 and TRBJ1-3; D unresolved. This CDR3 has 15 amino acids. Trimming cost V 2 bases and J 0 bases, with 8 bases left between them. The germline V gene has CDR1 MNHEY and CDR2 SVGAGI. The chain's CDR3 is CASSYGRSSGNTIYF. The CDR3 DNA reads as TGTGCCAGCAGTTACGGCCGGAGCTCTGGAAACACCATATATTTT.

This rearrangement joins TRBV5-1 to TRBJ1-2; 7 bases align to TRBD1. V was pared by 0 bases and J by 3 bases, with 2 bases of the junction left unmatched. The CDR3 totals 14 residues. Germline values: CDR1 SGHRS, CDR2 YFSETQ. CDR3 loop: CASSLEGADYGYTF. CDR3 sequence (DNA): TGCGCCAGCAGCTTGGAGGGGGCTGACTATGGCTACACCTTC. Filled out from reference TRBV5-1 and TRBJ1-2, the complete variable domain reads KAGVTQTPRYLIKTRGQQVTLSCSPISGHRSVSWYQQTPGQGLQFLFEYFSETQRNKGNFPGRFSGRQFSNSRSEMNVSTLELGDSALYLCASSLEGADYGYTFGSGTRLTVV.

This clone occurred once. The CDR3 is CASSSPGGTSYNEQFF. Here the CDR3 DNA reads TGCGCCAGCAGCTCCCCGGGCGGGACCTCCTACAATGAGCAGTTCTTC. The chain couples TRBV5-1 to TRBJ2-1; maybe TRBD2 (6 bases). The CDR3 consists of 16 residues. Per the germline V gene, CDR1 is SGHRS and CDR2 is YFSETQ. V was pared by 3 bases and J by 0 bases, with 13 bases between.

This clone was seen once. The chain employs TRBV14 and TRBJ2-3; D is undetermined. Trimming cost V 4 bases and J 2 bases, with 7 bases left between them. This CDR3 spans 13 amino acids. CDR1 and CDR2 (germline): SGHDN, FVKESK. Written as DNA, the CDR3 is TGTGCCAGCAGCCCAGACCTCACAGATACGCAGTATTTT. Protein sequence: CASSPDLTDTQYF. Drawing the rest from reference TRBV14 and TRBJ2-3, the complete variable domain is EAGVTQFPSHSVIEKGQTVTLRCDPISGHDNLYWYRRVMGKEIKFLLHFVKESKQDESGMPNNRFLAERTGGTYSTLKVQPAELEDSGVYFCASSPDLTDTQYFGPGTRLTVL.

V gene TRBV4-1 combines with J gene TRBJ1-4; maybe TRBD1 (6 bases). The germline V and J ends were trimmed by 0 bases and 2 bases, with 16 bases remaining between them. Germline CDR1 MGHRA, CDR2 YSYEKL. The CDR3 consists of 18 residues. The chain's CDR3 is CASSQDRRGGVTNEKLFF. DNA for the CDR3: TGCGCCAGCAGCCAAGATCGTAGAGGGGGGGTGACTAATGAAAAACTGTTTTTT.

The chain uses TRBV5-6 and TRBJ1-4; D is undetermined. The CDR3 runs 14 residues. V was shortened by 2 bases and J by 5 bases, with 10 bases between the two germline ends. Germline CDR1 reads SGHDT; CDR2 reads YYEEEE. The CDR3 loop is CASSLQGLNEKLFF. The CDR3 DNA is TGTGCCAGCAGCTTACAAGGACTCAATGAAAAACTGTTTTTT.

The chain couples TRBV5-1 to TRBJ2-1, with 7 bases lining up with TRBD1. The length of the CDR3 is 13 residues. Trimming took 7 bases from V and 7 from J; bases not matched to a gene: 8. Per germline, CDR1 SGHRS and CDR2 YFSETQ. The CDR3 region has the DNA TGCGCCAGCCAGCGACAGGGCCAGAATGAGCAGTTCTTC. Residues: CASQRQGQNEQFF.